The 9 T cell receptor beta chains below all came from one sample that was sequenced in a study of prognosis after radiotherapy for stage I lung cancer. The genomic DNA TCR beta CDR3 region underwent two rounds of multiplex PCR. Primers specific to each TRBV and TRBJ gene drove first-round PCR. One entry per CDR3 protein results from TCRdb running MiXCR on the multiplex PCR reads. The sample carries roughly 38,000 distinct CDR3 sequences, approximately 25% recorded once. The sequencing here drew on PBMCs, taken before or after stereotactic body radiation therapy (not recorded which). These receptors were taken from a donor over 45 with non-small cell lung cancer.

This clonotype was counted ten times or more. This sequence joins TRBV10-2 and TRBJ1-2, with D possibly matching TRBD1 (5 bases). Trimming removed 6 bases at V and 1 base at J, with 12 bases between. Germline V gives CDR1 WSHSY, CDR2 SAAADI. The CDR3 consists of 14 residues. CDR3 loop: CASRDDSGNYGYTF. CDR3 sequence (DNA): TGCGCCAGCAGAGACGACAGTGGTAACTATGGCTACACCTTC.

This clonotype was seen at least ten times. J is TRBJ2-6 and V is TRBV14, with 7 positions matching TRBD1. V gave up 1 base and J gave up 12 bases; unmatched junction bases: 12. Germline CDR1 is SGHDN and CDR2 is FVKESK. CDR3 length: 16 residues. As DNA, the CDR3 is TGTGCCAGCAGCCAAGTTGGTGAGACAGGGCATCTCGTCCTGACTTTC. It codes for CASSQVGETGHLVLTF.

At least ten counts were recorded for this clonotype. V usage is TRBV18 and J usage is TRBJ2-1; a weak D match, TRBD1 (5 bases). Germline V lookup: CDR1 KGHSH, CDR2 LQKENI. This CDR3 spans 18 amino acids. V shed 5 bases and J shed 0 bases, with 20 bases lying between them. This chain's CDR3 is CASSSSTVLMSSYNEQFF. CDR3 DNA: TGTGCCAGCTCATCGTCGACAGTACTAATGAGCTCCTACAATGAGCAGTTCTTC.

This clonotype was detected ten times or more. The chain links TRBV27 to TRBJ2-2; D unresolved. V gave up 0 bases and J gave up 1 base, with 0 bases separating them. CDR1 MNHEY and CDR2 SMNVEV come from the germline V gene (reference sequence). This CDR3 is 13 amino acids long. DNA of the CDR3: TGTGCCAGCAGTTTATCGAACACCGGGGAGCTGTTTTTT. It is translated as CASSLSNTGELFF.

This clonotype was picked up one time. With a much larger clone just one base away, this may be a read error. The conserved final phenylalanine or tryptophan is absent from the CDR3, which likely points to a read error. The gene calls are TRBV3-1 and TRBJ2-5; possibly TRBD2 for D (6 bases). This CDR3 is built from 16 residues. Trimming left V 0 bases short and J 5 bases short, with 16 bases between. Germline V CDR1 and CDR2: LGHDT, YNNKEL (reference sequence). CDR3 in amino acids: CASSQDRGGDFETQYL. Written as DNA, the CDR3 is TGTGCCAGCAGCCAAGATCGAGGTGGGGACTTTGAGACCCAGTACCTC.

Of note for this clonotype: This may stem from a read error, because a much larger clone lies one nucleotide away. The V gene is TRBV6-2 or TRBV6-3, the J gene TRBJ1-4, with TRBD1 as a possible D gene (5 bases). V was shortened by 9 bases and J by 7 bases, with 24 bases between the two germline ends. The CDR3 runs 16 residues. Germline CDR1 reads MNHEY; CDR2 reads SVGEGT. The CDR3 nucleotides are TGTGCCAGTCGCTCCCAAAAATTGGACAAGGGTGAAAAACTGTTTTTT. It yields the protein CASRSQKLDKGEKLFF.

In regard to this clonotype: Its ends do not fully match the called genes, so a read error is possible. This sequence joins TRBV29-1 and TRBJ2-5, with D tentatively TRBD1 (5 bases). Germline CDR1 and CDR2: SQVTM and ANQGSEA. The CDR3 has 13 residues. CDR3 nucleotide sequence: TGCAGCGTGGAAGTGGGGCACCAAGAGACCCAGTACTTC. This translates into CSVEVGHQETQYF.

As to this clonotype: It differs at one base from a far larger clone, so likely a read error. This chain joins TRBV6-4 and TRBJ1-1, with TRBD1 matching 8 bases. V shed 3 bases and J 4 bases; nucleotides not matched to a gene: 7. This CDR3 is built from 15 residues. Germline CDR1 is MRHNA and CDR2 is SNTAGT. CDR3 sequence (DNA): TGTGCCAGCAGTGATACTCAGGGGGCGGGCACTGAAGCTTTCTTT. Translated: CASSDTQGAGTEAFF.

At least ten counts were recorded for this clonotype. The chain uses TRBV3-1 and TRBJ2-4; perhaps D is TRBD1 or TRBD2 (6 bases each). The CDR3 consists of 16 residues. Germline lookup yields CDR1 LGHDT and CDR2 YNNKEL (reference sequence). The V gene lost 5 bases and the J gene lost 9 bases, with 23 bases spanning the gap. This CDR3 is CASSASLRGPYGIQYF. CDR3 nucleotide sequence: TGTGCCAGCAGCGCCTCTTTACGGGGGCCCTATGGCATTCAGTACTTC.